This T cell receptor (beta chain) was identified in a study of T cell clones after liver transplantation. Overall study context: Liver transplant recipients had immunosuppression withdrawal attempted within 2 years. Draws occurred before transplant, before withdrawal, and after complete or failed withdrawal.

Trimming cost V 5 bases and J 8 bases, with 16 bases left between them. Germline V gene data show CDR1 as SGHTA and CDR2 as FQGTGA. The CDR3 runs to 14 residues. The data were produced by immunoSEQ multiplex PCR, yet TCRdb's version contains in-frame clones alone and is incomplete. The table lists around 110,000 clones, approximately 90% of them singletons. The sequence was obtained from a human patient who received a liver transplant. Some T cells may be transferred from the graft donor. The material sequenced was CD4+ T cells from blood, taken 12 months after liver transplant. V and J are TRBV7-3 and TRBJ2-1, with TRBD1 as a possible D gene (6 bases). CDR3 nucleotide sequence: TGTGCCAGCAGCCCCATGGACAGTCTTGATGAGCAGTTCTTC. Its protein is CASSPMDSLDEQFF.